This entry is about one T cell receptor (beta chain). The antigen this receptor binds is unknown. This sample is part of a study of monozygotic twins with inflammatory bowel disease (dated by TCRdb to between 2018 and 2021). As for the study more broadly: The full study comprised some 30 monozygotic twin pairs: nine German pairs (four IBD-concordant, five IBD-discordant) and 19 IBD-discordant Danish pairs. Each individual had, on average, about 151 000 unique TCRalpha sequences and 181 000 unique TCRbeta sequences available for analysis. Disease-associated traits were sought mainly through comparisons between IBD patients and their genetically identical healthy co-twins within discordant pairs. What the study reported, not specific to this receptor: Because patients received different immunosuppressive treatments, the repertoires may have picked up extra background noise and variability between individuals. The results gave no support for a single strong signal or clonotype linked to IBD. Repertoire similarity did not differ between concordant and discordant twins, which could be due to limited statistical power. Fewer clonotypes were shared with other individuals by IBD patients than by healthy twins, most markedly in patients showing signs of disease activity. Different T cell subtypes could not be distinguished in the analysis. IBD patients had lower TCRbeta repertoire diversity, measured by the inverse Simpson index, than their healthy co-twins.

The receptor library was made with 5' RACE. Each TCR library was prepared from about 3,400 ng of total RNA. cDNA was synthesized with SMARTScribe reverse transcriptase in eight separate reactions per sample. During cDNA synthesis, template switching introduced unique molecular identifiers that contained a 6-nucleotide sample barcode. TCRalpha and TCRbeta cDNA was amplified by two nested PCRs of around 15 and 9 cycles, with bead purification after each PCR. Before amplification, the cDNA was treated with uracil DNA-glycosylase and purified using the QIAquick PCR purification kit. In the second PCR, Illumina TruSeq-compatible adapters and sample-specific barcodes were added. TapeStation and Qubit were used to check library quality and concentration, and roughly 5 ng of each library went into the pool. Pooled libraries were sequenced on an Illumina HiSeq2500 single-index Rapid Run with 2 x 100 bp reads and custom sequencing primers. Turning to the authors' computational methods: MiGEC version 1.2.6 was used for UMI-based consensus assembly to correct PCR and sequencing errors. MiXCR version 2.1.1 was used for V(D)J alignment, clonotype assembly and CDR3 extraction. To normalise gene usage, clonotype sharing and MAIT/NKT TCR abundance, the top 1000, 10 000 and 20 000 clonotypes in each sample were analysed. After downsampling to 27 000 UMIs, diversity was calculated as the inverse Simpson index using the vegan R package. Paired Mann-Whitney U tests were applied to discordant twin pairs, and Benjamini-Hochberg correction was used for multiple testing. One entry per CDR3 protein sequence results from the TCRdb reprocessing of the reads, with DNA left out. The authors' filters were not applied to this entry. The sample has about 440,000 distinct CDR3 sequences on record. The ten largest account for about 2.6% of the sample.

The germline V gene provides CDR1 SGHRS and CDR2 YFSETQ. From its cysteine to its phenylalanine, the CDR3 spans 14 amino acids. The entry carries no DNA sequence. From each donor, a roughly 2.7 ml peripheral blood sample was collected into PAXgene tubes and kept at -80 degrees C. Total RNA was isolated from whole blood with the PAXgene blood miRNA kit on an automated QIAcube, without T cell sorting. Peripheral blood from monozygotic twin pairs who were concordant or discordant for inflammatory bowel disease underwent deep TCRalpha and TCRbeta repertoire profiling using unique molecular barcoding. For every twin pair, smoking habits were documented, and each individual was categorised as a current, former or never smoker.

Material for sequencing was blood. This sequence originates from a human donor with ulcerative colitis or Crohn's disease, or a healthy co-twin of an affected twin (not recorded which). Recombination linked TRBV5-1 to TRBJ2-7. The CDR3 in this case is CASSREAFSYEQYF.